These 19 T cell receptor beta chains originate from one sample sequenced in a study of cytomegalovirus exposure and HLA in healthy donors. Sequencing was performed with immunoSEQ multiplex PCR; in TCRdb, only in-frame clones are kept and a portion is missing. The profile shows 300,000 to 400,000 clones, 80% to 90% of them singletons. Sequencing was done on a sample of PBMCs. The receptors derive from a woman younger than 30 in good health and CMV-seronegative.

The chain employs TRBV19 and TRBJ1-1; no firm D call. The CDR3 is 11 amino acids. With 7 bases removed from V and 2 bases from J, the gap between germline ends came to 5 bases. The V gene's germline CDR1 is LNHDA and CDR2 SQIVND (reference sequence). Here the CDR3 reads CASTSNTEAFF. CDR3 coding DNA: TGTGCCAGTACGTCCAACACTGAAGCTTTCTTT.

The chain recombines TRBV7-2 with TRBJ1-5, with 7 positions matching TRBD1. V dropped 6 bases and J dropped 7; count of bases not matched to a gene: 6. This CDR3 has 13 amino acids. Germline V gene data show CDR1 as SGHTA and CDR2 as FQGNSA. As DNA, the CDR3 is TGTGCCAGCAGGGCGACAGGGAACCAGCCCCAGCATTTT. Its translation: CASRATGNQPQHF.

V and J are TRBV11-2 and TRBJ2-7; D may be TRBD1 (5 bases). CDR3 length: 17 amino acids. Trimming cost V 0 bases and J 7 bases, with 22 bases left between them. Germline V gene lookup returns CDR1 SGHAT and CDR2 FQNNGV. This chain's CDR3 is CASSLDPPGHGRIEQYF. The CDR3 nucleotides are TGTGCCAGCAGCTTAGATCCCCCCGGACACGGGCGGATTGAGCAGTACTTC. Using reference TRBV11-2 and TRBJ2-7 for the parts outside the CDR3, the full variable domain is EAGVAQSPRYKIIEKRQSVAFWCNPISGHATLYWYQQILGQGPKLLIQFQNNGVVDDSQLPKDRFSAERLKGVDSTLKIQPAKLEDSAVYLCASSLDPPGHGRIEQYFGPGTRLTVT.

This chain connects TRBV28 to TRBJ1-5; D gene unclear. Germline V gene sequence: CDR1 MDHEN, CDR2 SYDVKM. The CDR3 contains 13 residues. The germline V and J ends were trimmed by 8 bases and 1 base, with 9 bases remaining between them. This chain's CDR3 is CASSEPSNQPQHF. The CDR3, as DNA: TGTGCCAGCTCGGAGCCGAGCAATCAGCCCCAGCATTTT.

This clone was seen only once. The chain links TRBV15 to TRBJ2-7; possible D gene TRBD2, 6 bases. This CDR3 contains 14 residues. Germline values: CDR1 LNHNV, CDR2 YYDKDF (reference sequence). The V end lost 4 bases, the J end lost 3 bases, and 13 bases lay between the germline ends. The CDR3 coding sequence is TGTGCCACCAGCAACGGCGGGGAATTCTACGAGCAGTACTTC. Its protein product is CATSNGGEFYEQYF.

The chain is built from TRBV5-1 and TRBJ2-1; 7 nucleotides align to TRBD1. CDR3 length: 15 amino acids. Losses at the gene ends were 3 bases for V and 7 bases for J; bases not matched to a gene: 10. Germline loops: CDR1 SGHRS, CDR2 YFSETQ. The CDR3 coding sequence is TGCGCCAGCAGCTACGACAGGGTATACAAAAATGAGCAGTTCTTC. Its translation is CASSYDRVYKNEQFF.

The gene calls are TRBV2 and TRBJ1-4, with D possibly TRBD1 on 5 matching bases. Trimming cost V 5 bases and J 8 bases, with 18 bases left between them. This CDR3 is 15 amino acids long. Germline V gene sequence: CDR1 SNHLY, CDR2 FYNNEI. The CDR3 protein is CASSRGGKRGEKLFF. The CDR3 DNA sequence: TGTGCCAGCAGTCGGGGGGGAAAAAGAGGGGAAAAACTGTTTTTT.

The chain uses TRBV13 and TRBJ2-7, with D unclear. Trimming stripped 4 bases from V and 0 bases from J, with 4 bases between. CDR3 length: 12 amino acids. Germline assignment: CDR1 PRHDT and CDR2 FYEKMQ (reference sequence). This CDR3 is CASSSNSYEQYF. The DNA of the CDR3 is TGTGCCAGCAGCTCCAACTCCTACGAGCAGTACTTC.

The V and J genes are TRBV5-1 and TRBJ2-3, with TRBD2 matching 12 bases. From germline, CDR1 is SGHRS and CDR2 YFSETQ. Trimming cost V 4 bases and J 3 bases; bases outside gene matches: 9. The CDR3 sequence is 17 residues long. The CDR3 DNA reads TGCGCCAGCAGCCCCGGACTAGCGGGAATGATTACAGATACGCAGTATTTT. Amino acids: CASSPGLAGMITDTQYF.

CDR3 sequence: CASSEVDREQETQYF. CDR3 coding DNA: TGTGCCAGCAGTGAAGTTGACAGGGAACAAGAGACCCAGTACTTC. V and J are TRBV6-1 and TRBJ2-5, with 7 bases matching TRBD1. V shed 1 base, J shed 2 bases, and the junction held 4 bases outside the gene matches. CDR3 length: 15 residues. Germline-derived CDR1 and CDR2 are MNHNS and SASEGT.

This rearrangement joins TRBV27 to TRBJ2-6, with D possibly TRBD2 on 7 matching bases. V shed 8 bases and J shed 2 bases, with 16 bases lying between them. The germline V gene encodes CDR1 MNHEY and CDR2 SMNVEV (reference sequence). The CDR3 contains 16 residues. The CDR3 nucleotides read TGTGCCAGCCAACCAAGGGGGGGCGCTGGGGCCAACGTCCTGACTTTC. It yields the protein CASQPRGGAGANVLTF.

The rearrangement uses TRBV15 and TRBJ1-4, with TRBD1 as a possible D gene (5 bases). Germline lookup yields CDR1 LNHNV and CDR2 YYDKDF (reference sequence). This CDR3 has 14 residues. V lost 0 bases, J lost 8 bases, and 10 bases lay in between. The CDR3 DNA is TGTGCCACCAGCAGAGATCCGGCAGGGGAAAAACTGTTTTTT. Translated: CATSRDPAGEKLFF.

The rearrangement joins TRBV5-1 to TRBJ1-4; a possible D gene is TRBD1 (5 bases). This CDR3 has 16 amino acids. V shed 4 bases and J shed 0 bases, with 13 bases lying between them. The germline V gene has CDR1 SGHRS and CDR2 YFSETQ. CDR3 sequence (DNA): TGCGCCAGCAGCGGGGGGACGGTAACAACTAATGAAAAACTGTTTTTT. The encoded protein is CASSGGTVTTNEKLFF.

The chain uses TRBV4-1 and TRBJ1-2; D is perhaps TRBD1 (6 bases). Germline CDR1 MGHRA, CDR2 YSYEKL. Trimming removed 1 base from V and 4 bases from J, with 13 bases in between. There are 15 residues in the CDR3. The chain's CDR3 is CASSQGTTGSYGYTF. The CDR3 nucleotides are TGCGCCAGCAGCCAAGGGACAACAGGGTCCTATGGCTACACCTTC.

The chain employs TRBV27 and TRBJ2-1; 13 nucleotides line up with TRBD2. The CDR3 sequence is 15 residues long. V shed 3 bases, J shed 8 bases, and the junction held 4 bases outside the gene matches. Per the germline V gene, CDR1 is MNHEY and CDR2 is SMNVEV (reference sequence). The CDR3 sequence: CASSFGTSGIDEQFF. CDR3 in DNA: TGTGCCAGCAGTTTCGGGACTAGCGGGATCGATGAGCAGTTCTTC.

V is TRBV5-5 and J is TRBJ2-3; TRBD1 agrees at 7 bases. With V trimmed by 4 bases and J by 1 base, 6 bases remained unmatched. The CDR3 has 15 residues. Germline lookup yields CDR1 SGHKS and CDR2 YYEKEE (reference sequence). The CDR3 reads CASSPQGTGTDTQYF. The DNA of the CDR3 is TGTGCCAGCAGCCCACAGGGGACGGGCACAGATACGCAGTATTTT.

The rearrangement joins TRBV6-1 to TRBJ2-1; no clear D gene. The germline V and J ends were trimmed by 6 bases and 10 bases, with 19 bases remaining between them. The CDR3 runs to 14 residues. CDR1 is MNHNS, CDR2 SASEGT, per germline. The CDR3 nucleotides read TGTGCCAGCAGGCGGTCTCCTCCGGATTGGGAGCAGTTCTTC. Translation: CASRRSPPDWEQFF.

CDR3 sequence reads: CASSLVEYRGSTEAFF. CDR3 nucleotides: TGTGCCAGCAGCTTAGTAGAATACAGGGGAAGTACTGAAGCTTTCTTT. The chain employs TRBV11-2 and TRBJ1-1; 7 bases are shared with TRBD1. The germline gives CDR1 SGHAT, CDR2 FQNNGV. Trimming at V came to 1 base and at J to 5 bases, leaving 10 bases not matched to a gene. The CDR3 has 16 residues.

The rearrangement uses TRBV27 and TRBJ2-3; D is uncertain. The CDR3 loop spans 15 amino acids. V dropped 10 bases and J dropped 4 bases, with 21 bases sitting between them. Germline lookup yields CDR1 MNHEY and CDR2 SMNVEV (reference sequence). The CDR3 coding sequence is TGTGCCACCCAAAACCGTCTGCCTATTCCAGATACGCAGTATTTT. Protein product: CATQNRLPIPDTQYF.